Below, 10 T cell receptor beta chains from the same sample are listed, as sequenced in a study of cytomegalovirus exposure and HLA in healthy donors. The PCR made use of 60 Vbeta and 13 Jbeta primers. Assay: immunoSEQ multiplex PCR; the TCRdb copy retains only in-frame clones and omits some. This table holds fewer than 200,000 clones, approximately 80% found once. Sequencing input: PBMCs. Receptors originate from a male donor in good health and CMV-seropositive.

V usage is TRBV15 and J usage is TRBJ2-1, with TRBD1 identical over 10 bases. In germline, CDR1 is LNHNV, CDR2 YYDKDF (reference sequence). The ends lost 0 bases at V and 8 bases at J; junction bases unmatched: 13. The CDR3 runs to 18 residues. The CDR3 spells CATSRDLNLGTGDDEQFF. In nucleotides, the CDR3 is TGTGCCACCAGCAGAGATTTAAATCTGGGGACAGGGGATGATGAGCAGTTCTTC.

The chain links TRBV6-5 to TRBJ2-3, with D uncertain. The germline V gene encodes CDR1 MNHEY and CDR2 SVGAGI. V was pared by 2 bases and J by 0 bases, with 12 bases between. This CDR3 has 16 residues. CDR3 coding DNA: TGTGCCAGCAGTTACGTCAGATTTGCTAGCACAGATACGCAGTATTTT. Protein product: CASSYVRFASTDTQYF.

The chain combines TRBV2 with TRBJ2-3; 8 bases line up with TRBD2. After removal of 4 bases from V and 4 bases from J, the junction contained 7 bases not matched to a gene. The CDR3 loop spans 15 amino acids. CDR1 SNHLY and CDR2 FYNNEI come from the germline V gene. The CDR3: CASSVSSSGSDTQYF. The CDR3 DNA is TGTGCCAGCAGTGTGTCGTCTAGCGGGTCAGATACGCAGTATTTT.

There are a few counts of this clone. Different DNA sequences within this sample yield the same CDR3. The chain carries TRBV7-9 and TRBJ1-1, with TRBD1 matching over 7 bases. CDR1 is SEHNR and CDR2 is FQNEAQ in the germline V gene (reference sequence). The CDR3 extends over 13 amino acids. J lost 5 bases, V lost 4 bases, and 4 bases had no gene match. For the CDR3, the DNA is TGTGCCAGCAGCTCCGGGACAGCTACTGAAGCTTTCTTT. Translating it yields CASSSGTATEAFF.

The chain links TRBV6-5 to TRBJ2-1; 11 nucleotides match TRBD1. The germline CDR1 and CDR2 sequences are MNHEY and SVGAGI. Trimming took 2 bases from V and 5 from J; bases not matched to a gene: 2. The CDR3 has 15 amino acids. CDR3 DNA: TGTGCCAGCAGTTACGGGACAGGGGGACACAATGAGCAGTTCTTC. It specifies CASSYGTGGHNEQFF.

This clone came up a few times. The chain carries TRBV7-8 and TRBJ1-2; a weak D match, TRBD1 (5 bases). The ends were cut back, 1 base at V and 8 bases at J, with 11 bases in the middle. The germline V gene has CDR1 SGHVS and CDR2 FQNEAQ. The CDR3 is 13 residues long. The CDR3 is CASSLGQGYGYTF. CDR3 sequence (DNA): TGTGCCAGCAGCTTAGGGCAGGGATACGGCTACACCTTC.

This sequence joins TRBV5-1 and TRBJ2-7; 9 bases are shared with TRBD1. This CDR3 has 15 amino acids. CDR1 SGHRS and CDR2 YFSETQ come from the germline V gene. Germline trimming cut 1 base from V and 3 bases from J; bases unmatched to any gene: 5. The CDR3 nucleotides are TGCGCCAGCAGCTTGTTAGGGACAGGGCGCTACGAGCAGTACTTC. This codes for CASSLLGTGRYEQYF.

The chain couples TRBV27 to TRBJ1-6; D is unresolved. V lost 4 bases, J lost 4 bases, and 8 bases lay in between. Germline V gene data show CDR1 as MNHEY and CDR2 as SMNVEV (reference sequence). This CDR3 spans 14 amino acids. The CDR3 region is CASSSLVYNSPLHF. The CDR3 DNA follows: TGTGCCAGCAGTTCACTTGTGTATAATTCACCCCTCCACTTT.

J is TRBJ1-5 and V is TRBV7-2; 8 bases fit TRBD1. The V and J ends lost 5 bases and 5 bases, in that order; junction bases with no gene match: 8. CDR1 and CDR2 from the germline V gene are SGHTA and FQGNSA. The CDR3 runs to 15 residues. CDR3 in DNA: TGTGCCAGCAGCGAGGCAGGGGGCGTCTATCAGCCCCAGCATTTT. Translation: CASSEAGGVYQPQHF. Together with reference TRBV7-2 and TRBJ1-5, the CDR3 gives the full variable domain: GAGVSQSPSNKVTEKGKDVELRCDPISGHTALYWYRQSLGQGLEFLIYFQGNSAPDKSGLPSDRFSAERTGGSVSTLTIQRTQQEDSAVYLCASSEAGGVYQPQHFGDGTRLSIL.

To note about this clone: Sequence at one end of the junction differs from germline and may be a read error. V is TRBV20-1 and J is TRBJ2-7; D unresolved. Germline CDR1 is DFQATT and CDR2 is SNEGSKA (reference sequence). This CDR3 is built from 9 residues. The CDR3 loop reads CSAPETGIF. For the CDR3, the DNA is TGCAGTGCGCCCGAGACTGGAATATTC.